These T cell receptor beta chains were read from a single sample in a study of molecular identifiers for immune sequencing clone quantification. TCRdb passed the PCR reads through MiXCR, listing each CDR3 protein once. Seen here are under 600,000 distinct CDR3 sequences, approximately 25% observed once, and the top ten hold around 0.78%. Sequenced sample: naive CD8+ T cells from blood, with Jurkat cell RNA spiked in. All receptors come from a human donor in good health. Some libraries in this study had Jurkat cell RNA spiked in. CDR3s include the opening cysteine and the closing phenylalanine or tryptophan. Each record gives: V gene, clone size, D gene, J gene, CDR3 protein, CDR3 DNA. D genes are given only for firm matches. Rows give clone size only sometimes, using once, few, many, or a class for an expanded clone.

TRBV12-5	few	.	TRBJ1-5	CASGPTGTGQPQHF	TGTGCTAGTGGCCCAACAGGGACGGGTCAGCCCCAGCATTTT
TRBV7-6	.	.	TRBJ2-5	CASSLERDNSQETQYF	TGTGCCAGCAGCTTAGAACGGGACAATTCTCAAGAGACCCAGTACTTC
TRBV4-3	many	.	TRBJ2-7	CASSHRPESYLYEQYF	TGCGCCAGCAGCCACCGACCGGAGTCATATCTCTACGAGCAGTACTTC
TRBV6-5	many	.	TRBJ1-1	CASSLRGENTEAFF	TGTGCCAGCAGTCTACGCGGGGAGAACACTGAAGCTTTCTTT
TRBV2	few	.	TRBJ2-3	CASNPGRNTDTQYF	TGTGCCAGCAACCCGGGGCGGAACACAGATACGCAGTATTTT
TRBV7-2	many	.	TRBJ2-7	CASSPHLWGSYEQYF	TGTGCCAGCAGCCCCCATCTCTGGGGCTCCTACGAGCAGTACTTC
TRBV28	many	.	TRBJ2-4	CASPPVRGVAKNIQYF	TGTGCCAGCCCACCGGTAAGGGGAGTAGCCAAAAACATTCAGTACTTC
TRBV12-3/TRBV12-4	.	TRBD2	TRBJ2-1	CASTPFGGVEQFF	TGTGCCAGCACCCCATTCGGGGGGGTAGAGCAGTTCTTC
TRBV12-3/TRBV12-4	.	TRBD1	TRBJ2-5	CASSFGQGGIETQYF	TGTGCCAGCAGTTTCGGACAGGGGGGTATTGAGACCCAGTACTTC
TRBV7-2	many	TRBD1	TRBJ1-1	CASSLATGTGVTEAFF	TGTGCCAGCAGCTTAGCCACCGGGACAGGGGTAACTGAAGCTTTCTTT
TRBV4-3	many	TRBD1	TRBJ2-7	CASSQDRGQGAYEQYF	TGCGCCAGCAGCCAAGATCGAGGACAGGGTGCCTACGAGCAGTACTTC
TRBV20-1	.	.	TRBJ2-7	CSARGELNSYEQYF	TGCAGTGCTAGGGGGGAGCTAAACTCCTACGAGCAGTACTTC
TRBV7-9	.	.	TRBJ2-2	CASSPGGRDTGELFF	TGTGCCAGCAGCCCCGGGGGGCGAGACACCGGGGAGCTGTTTTTT
TRBV4-1	.	.	TRBJ1-1	CASSPTTGIPEAVF	TGCGCCAGCAGCCCAACCACGGGGATTCCTGAAGCTGTCTTT
TRBV5-1	few	TRBD2	TRBJ2-1	CASSLALGTSANNEQFF	TGCGCCAGCAGCTTGGCCCTAGGGACTAGCGCTAACAATGAGCAGTTCTTC
TRBV29-1	many	TRBD1	TRBJ2-2	CSVERGQDNTGELFF	TGCAGCGTTGAACGGGGACAGGATAACACCGGGGAGCTGTTTTTT
TRBV25-1	few	.	TRBJ2-7	CASTPTSEQYF	TGTGCCAGCACTCCTACTAGTGAGCAGTACTTC
TRBV20-1	once	TRBD1	TRBJ1-1	CSAREGQVRNTEAFF	TGCAGTGCTAGAGAGGGACAGGTACGGAACACTGAAGCTTTCTTT
TRBV7-9	few	.	TRBJ2-7	CASSPRGGRVSYEQYF	TGTGCCAGCAGCCCGCGTGGGGGGCGCGTCTCCTACGAGCAGTACTTC
TRBV9	.	TRBD1	TRBJ2-2	CVSSDKTGPNTGELFF	TGTGTCAGCAGCGACAAGACAGGGCCGAACACCGGGGAGCTGTTTTTT
TRBV4-1	few	TRBD1	TRBJ1-1	CASSQVVGGDTEAFF	TGCGCCAGCAGCCAAGTGGTAGGGGGCGACACTGAAGCTTTCTTT
TRBV6-2/TRBV6-3	.	TRBD2	TRBJ2-3	CASSRLAGSADTQYF	TGTGCCAGCAGTCGACTAGCGGGGTCCGCAGATACGCAGTATTTT
TRBV7-6	.	.	TRBJ2-1	CASSSRPSFEQFF	TGTGCCAGCAGCTCGCGGCCTAGTTTTGAGCAGTTCTTC
TRBV12-3/TRBV12-4	few	.	TRBJ1-1	CASTQWENTEAFF	TGTGCCAGCACCCAGTGGGAAAACACTGAAGCTTTCTTT
TRBV4-1	many	.	TRBJ2-2	CASSRRTGELFF	TGCGCCAGCAGCCGGCGGACCGGGGAGCTGTTTTTT
TRBV11-2	.	TRBD2	TRBJ2-7	CASSPLAGGSYEQYF	TGTGCCAGCAGCCCACTAGCGGGGGGGAGCTACGAGCAGTACTTC